The clone carrying this T cell receptor beta chain has ten or more counts. Its antigen remains unidentified. Breast cancer patients provided tissue from their axillary draining lymph nodes. The CDR3 is made up of 15 amino acids. J gave up 9 bases and V 4 bases, and 8 bases lay outside the gene matches. Germline V gene lookup returns CDR1 SNHLY and CDR2 FYNNEI. The sample belongs to a study of breast tumors, draining lymph nodes, adjacent tissues. General study points: Tumor T cell lymph node origin was a supported hypothesis, not proven. Luminal-like breast cancer showed significantly greater tumor-nontumor repertoire similarity than basal-like breast cancer did. Tumor repertoires ranked between lymph nodes and nontumor tissue in diversity, with V and J gene preferences.

TCRdb reprocessed the multiplex PCR reads via MiXCR and lists one record per CDR3 protein. The table lists some 150,000 distinct CDR3 sequences, approximately 20% of them singletons. The chain links TRBV2 to TRBJ2-1; TRBD2 agrees at 11 bases. Sequences were obtained from axillary lymph node tissue. The receptor was derived from a female donor with breast cancer. Some clones in this sample may be carry-over from other donors' samples. CDR3 bases: TGTGCCAGCAGTGGACGTAGCGGGAGGGCGGTTGAGCAGTTCTTC. Translating gives CASSGRSGRAVEQFF.